The 2 T cell receptor beta chains reported below all come from one sample, sequenced in a study of cytotoxic CD8 clonotypes in ibrutinib-treated CLL. Using immunoSEQ multiplex PCR, the repertoire was profiled, and TCRdb retains in-frame clones only, with some absent. The sample holds some 170,000 clones, about 88% seen once. The sequenced sample was PBMCs, obtained at disease progression, from a patient treated with ibrutinib. The receptors shown here come from a human donor with chronic lymphocytic leukemia.

The chain uses TRBV10-2 and TRBJ1-2; the D is unclear. The CDR3 is 14 amino acids. The germline V and J ends were trimmed by 0 bases and 0 bases, with 5 bases remaining between them. CDR1 and CDR2 from the germline V gene are WSHSY and SAAADI. The chain's CDR3 is CASSESGSNYGYTF. The CDR3 nucleotides read TGCGCCAGCAGTGAGTCGGGTTCTAACTATGGCTACACCTTC.

The rearrangement links TRBV27 to TRBJ2-7; 10 bases are shared with TRBD2. J gave up 1 base and V 6 bases, and 6 bases lay outside the gene matches. The CDR3 runs to 15 residues. Germline assignment: CDR1 MNHEY and CDR2 SMNVEV (reference sequence). Written as DNA, the CDR3 is TGTGCCAGCAGACGATGGACTAGCGGATCCTACGAGCAGTACTTC. Its protein is CASRRWTSGSYEQYF.